Sequencing of this TCR beta chain was carried out in a study of T cells in Graves' hyperthyroidism and ophthalmopathy. With 4 bases removed from V and 1 base from J, the gap between germline ends came to 10 bases. This CDR3 has 15 amino acids. Germline CDR1 SGHAT, CDR2 FQNNGV. What was amplified from RNA transcripts were TCR beta CDR3 regions. The TCR CDR3 first-round RT-PCR relied on the HTBI primer set. Each CDR3 protein is one row after TCRdb ran MiXCR on the multiplex PCR reads. Found here are approximately 560,000 distinct CDR3 sequences, about half of them singletons; the top ten hold roughly 8.2%. Study results and limitations: Ophthalmopathy could be told apart from stable hyperthyroidism with a 13 V-J model. Model predictions of ophthalmopathy came a median roughly 6.4 months before onset.

Clinical symptoms, serum thyroxine, TRAb, thyroid ultrasound and orbital computed tomography established diagnosis. As concerns this clonotype: The antigen is unknown.

The rearrangement joins TRBV11-2 to TRBJ1-4, with unresolved D. The sample comprised peripheral blood or thyroid tissue (not recorded which). The clonotype comes from a young woman with Graves' hyperthyroidism. CDR3 bases: TGTGCCAGCAGCTCCCTACAGAAAACTAATGAAAAACTGTTTTTT. This translates into CASSSLQKTNEKLFF.